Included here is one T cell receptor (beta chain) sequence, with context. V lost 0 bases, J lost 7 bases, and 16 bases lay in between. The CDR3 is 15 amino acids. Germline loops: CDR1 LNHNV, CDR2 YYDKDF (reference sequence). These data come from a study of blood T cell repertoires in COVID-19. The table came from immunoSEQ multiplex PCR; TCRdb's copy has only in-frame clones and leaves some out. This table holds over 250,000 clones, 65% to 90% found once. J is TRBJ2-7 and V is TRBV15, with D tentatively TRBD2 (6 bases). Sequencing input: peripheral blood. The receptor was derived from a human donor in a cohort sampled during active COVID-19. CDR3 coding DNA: TGTGCCACCAGCAGAGATGGACTAAAGAACGAGGAGCAGTACTTC. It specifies CATSRDGLKNEEQYF.